The 28 T cell receptor beta chains given below trace back to one sample, sequenced in a study of Ad26.COV2.S vaccination and SARS-CoV-2 variants. TCRdb's copy holds only in-frame clones and misses some; the assay was immunoSEQ multiplex PCR. The sample holds some 330,000 clones, almost 90% seen once. Treatment: around 19 received Ad26.COV2.S at low or high dose, single or two shots; about 5 received placebo; per-sample allocation not given. Sampling was done on day 63 after the first vaccine or placebo injection. This specimen was peripheral blood, taken in a trial of Ad26.COV2.S vaccine versus placebo. These receptors came from a person aged 18-65 years who received the Ad26.COV2.S COVID-19 vaccine or a placebo.

The rearrangement joins TRBV10-3 to TRBJ2-5; 8 positions match TRBD2. After removal of 2 bases from V and 0 bases from J, the junction contained 8 bases not matched to a gene. The CDR3 has 17 residues. Germline V gene lookup returns CDR1 ENHRY and CDR2 SYGVKD. DNA for the CDR3: TGTGCCATCAGTGAGCCCACGGGCGGGGGGTACCAAGAGACCCAGTACTTC. It is translated as CAISEPTGGGYQETQYF.

DNA for the CDR3: TGTGCCAGCAACCCAGGGGCGATCTACGAGCAGTACGTC. As protein: CASNPGAIYEQYV. The V and J genes are TRBV6-2 or TRBV6-3 and TRBJ2-7; the D gene is possibly TRBD1 (6 bases). This CDR3 comprises 13 residues. Deletions cut 7 bases from V and 3 bases from J, with 13 bases between. CDR1 MNHEY and CDR2 SVGEGT come from the germline V gene.

V gene TRBV11-3 combines with J gene TRBJ2-7; D remains ambiguous. Germline CDR1 reads SGHNT; CDR2 reads YENEEA. V lost 0 bases to trimming and J lost 0 bases, with 9 bases between them. This CDR3 has 15 residues. The CDR3 nucleotides read TGTGCCAGCAGCTTAGATGGAACTGACTCCTACGAGCAGTACTTC. The encoded protein is CASSLDGTDSYEQYF.

The chain links TRBV15 to TRBJ1-1, with D unresolved. V was shortened by 0 bases and J by 0 bases, with 11 bases between the two germline ends. This CDR3 spans 16 amino acids. Per germline, CDR1 LNHNV and CDR2 YYDKDF (reference sequence). In nucleotides, the CDR3 is TGTGCCACCAGCAGAGATCTCGGGATTTTGAACACTGAAGCTTTCTTT. Translation: CATSRDLGILNTEAFF. Variable domain in full (rest from reference TRBV15 and TRBJ1-1): DAMVIQNPRYQVTQFGKPVTLSCSQTLNHNVMYWYQQKSSQAPKLLFHYYDKDFNNEADTPDNFQSRRPNTSFCFLDIRSPGLGDTAMYLCATSRDLGILNTEAFFGQGTRLTVV.

This clone was detected once. The chain combines TRBV5-1 with TRBJ1-1; 8 positions agree with TRBD1. The CDR3 has 14 residues. The V gene end was trimmed by 0 bases and the J gene end by 5 bases; junction bases not matched to a gene: 3. In germline, CDR1 is SGHRS, CDR2 YFSETQ. The CDR3 DNA reads as TGCGCCAGCAGCTTGGCGACAGGGGTGACTGAAGCTTTCTTT. Residues: CASSLATGVTEAFF.

J is TRBJ2-1 and V is TRBV4-1, with D perhaps TRBD2 (5 bases). Per germline, CDR1 MGHRA and CDR2 YSYEKL. The ends were cut back, 1 base at V and 13 bases at J, with 14 bases in the middle. The CDR3 is 13 amino acids. The CDR3 sequence is CASSQVPGVEQFF. Here the CDR3 DNA reads TGCGCCAGCAGCCAAGTCCCCGGGGTGGAACAGTTCTTC.

The V gene is TRBV7-2, the J gene TRBJ1-2, with a tentative D call TRBD1 (5 bases). Germline lookup yields CDR1 SGHTA and CDR2 FQGNSA. The germline V and J ends were trimmed by 2 bases and 0 bases, with 16 bases remaining between them. CDR3 size: 17 residues. In DNA, the CDR3 is TGTGCCAGCAGCTTATCTCAGGGTCCAGCCCCTAACTATGGCTACACCTTC. This gives the protein CASSLSQGPAPNYGYTF.

This chain connects TRBV4-3 to TRBJ2-7; possibly TRBD1 for D (5 bases). Germline lookup yields CDR1 LGHNA and CDR2 YSLEER. The germline V and J ends were trimmed by 0 bases and 1 base, with 10 bases remaining between them. The CDR3 runs to 15 residues. CDR3 sequence reads: CASSQDRVVSYEQYF. DNA for the CDR3: TGCGCCAGCAGCCAAGACAGGGTGGTGTCCTACGAGCAGTACTTC.

The count of this clone is one. This sequence joins TRBV19 and TRBJ1-2, with D perhaps matching TRBD1 (6 bases). The CDR3 loop spans 16 amino acids. Germline CDR1 LNHDA, CDR2 SQIVND (reference sequence). Trimming took 6 bases from V and 5 from J, leaving 22 bases between them. The CDR3 bases are TGTGCCAGTAGCCACGTCGGACAGAATGGGGAGTATGGCTACACCTTC. Translating gives CASSHVGQNGEYGYTF.

The chain carries TRBV19 and TRBJ1-4; perhaps TRBD1 as D (5 bases). This CDR3 is built from 17 residues. Trimming removed 3 bases at V and 2 bases at J, with 16 bases between. The germline CDR1 and CDR2 sequences are LNHDA and SQIVND (reference sequence). CDR3 bases: TGTGCCAGTAGTATGGGTAAGGGGATTGCGACTAATGAAAAACTGTTTTTT. Protein: CASSMGKGIATNEKLFF.

The rearrangement links TRBV7-2 to TRBJ1-5, with 8 bases identical to TRBD1. The CDR3 consists of 15 residues. The J segment lost 0 bases and the V segment lost 4 bases, leaving 2 bases of the junction unmatched. Germline-derived CDR1 and CDR2 are SGHTA and FQGNSA. This CDR3 reads CASSWDRNSNQPQHF. CDR3 DNA: TGTGCCAGCAGCTGGGACAGGAATAGCAATCAGCCCCAGCATTTT. The whole variable domain, filled in from reference TRBV7-2 and TRBJ1-5, reads GAGVSQSPSNKVTEKGKDVELRCDPISGHTALYWYRQSLGQGLEFLIYFQGNSAPDKSGLPSDRFSAERTGGSVSTLTIQRTQQEDSAVYLCASSWDRNSNQPQHFGDGTRLSIL.

This clone was counted a single time. The chain recombines TRBV7-9 with TRBJ2-1; D is perhaps TRBD1 (6 bases). The CDR3 runs to 15 residues. Germline lookup yields CDR1 SEHNR and CDR2 FQNEAQ (reference sequence). V lost 2 bases, J lost 0 bases, and 8 bases lay in between. For the CDR3, the DNA is TGTGCCAGCAGCTTAACAGGGAGCTCCTACAATGAGCAGTTCTTC. As protein: CASSLTGSSYNEQFF.

V is TRBV5-5 and J is TRBJ2-1; D is possibly TRBD2 (6 bases). The V end lost 3 bases, the J end lost 6 bases, and 13 bases lay between the germline ends. Germline values: CDR1 SGHKS, CDR2 YYEKEE (reference sequence). This CDR3 comprises 14 residues. For the CDR3, the DNA is TGTGCCAGCAGCTCATGGGGGGAGTCCAATGAGCAGTTCTTC. It specifies CASSSWGESNEQFF.

This chain connects TRBV5-5 to TRBJ1-5; 9 bases line up with TRBD1. Looked up from germline, CDR1 is SGHKS and CDR2 is YYEKEE (reference sequence). This CDR3 region has 17 residues. Trimming took 4 bases from V and 0 from J; bases not matched to a gene: 8. CDR3: CASSPEGTGYSNQPQHF. The DNA for the CDR3 is TGTGCCAGCAGCCCCGAGGGGACAGGGTATAGCAATCAGCCCCAGCATTTT.

A few counts support this clone. The chain joins TRBV19 to TRBJ2-3; D call uncertain. CDR1 LNHDA and CDR2 SQIVND come from the germline V gene (reference sequence). The CDR3 contains 15 residues. V was shortened by 6 bases and J by 2 bases, with 15 bases between the two germline ends. CDR3 bases: TGTGCCAGTAGCAACCCCTGGCCCTTCACAGATACGCAGTATTTT. This gives the protein CASSNPWPFTDTQYF. The variable domain in full, with the rest retrieved from reference TRBV19 and TRBJ2-3, is DGGITQSPKYLFRKEGQNVTLSCEQNLNHDAMYWYRQDPGQGLRLIYYSQIVNDFQKGDIAEGYSVSREKKESFPLTVTSAQKNPTAFYLCASSNPWPFTDTQYFGPGTRLTVL.

The chain links TRBV5-1 to TRBJ2-7; D unclear. Trimming pared 4 bases from V and 0 bases from J, leaving 11 bases between. The CDR3 is made up of 14 amino acids. CDR1 and CDR2 from the germline V gene are SGHRS and YFSETQ. The CDR3 sequence: CASSRREASYEQYF. Here the CDR3 DNA reads TGCGCCAGCAGCCGACGAGAGGCCTCCTACGAGCAGTACTTC. Using reference TRBV5-1 and TRBJ2-7 for the parts outside the CDR3, the full variable domain is KAGVTQTPRYLIKTRGQQVTLSCSPISGHRSVSWYQQTPGQGLQFLFEYFSETQRNKGNFPGRFSGRQFSNSRSEMNVSTLELGDSALYLCASSRREASYEQYFGPGTRLTVT.

The rearrangement uses TRBV28 and TRBJ1-5; TRBD1 matches at 7 bases. J gave up 6 bases and V 10 bases, and 15 bases lay outside the gene matches. The CDR3 runs 15 residues. Germline loops: CDR1 MDHEN, CDR2 SYDVKM. In DNA form, the CDR3 reads TGTGCCACCTCCGGGACAGCGCCGAATCTTCAGCCCCAGCATTTT. Its translation: CATSGTAPNLQPQHF.

This sequence joins TRBV29-1 and TRBJ1-4; 9 bases agree with TRBD1. Germline V gene sequence: CDR1 SQVTM, CDR2 ANQGSEA. Unmatched junction bases numbered 15, after V lost 3 bases and J lost 7 bases. CDR3 length: 17 amino acids. The CDR3 nucleotides read TGCAGCGTTGATGGAGCCGGAAGGGGACAGGGACCTGAAAAACTGTTTTTT. Protein product: CSVDGAGRGQGPEKLFF. Combining the CDR3 with reference TRBV29-1 and TRBJ1-4 gives the whole variable domain SAVISQKPSRDICQRGTSLTIQCQVDSQVTMMFWYRQQPGQSLTLIATANQGSEATYESGFVIDKFPISRPNLTFSTLTVSNMSPEDSSIYLCSVDGAGRGQGPEKLFFGSGTQLSVL.

The V call is TRBV4-1, the J call TRBJ2-2; D is undetermined. Germline CDR1 MGHRA, CDR2 YSYEKL. The CDR3 contains 16 residues. V dropped 3 bases and J dropped 0 bases, with 11 bases sitting between them. The CDR3 is CASSHFSSANTGELFF. CDR3 nucleotides: TGCGCCAGCAGCCACTTCTCTTCCGCGAACACCGGGGAGCTGTTTTTT.

V is TRBV6-2 or TRBV6-3 and J is TRBJ2-1; 8 bases agree with TRBD2. The CDR3 covers 18 residues. The germline gives CDR1 MNHEY, CDR2 SVGEGT. Trimming removed 2 bases from V and 4 bases from J; junction bases left unmatched: 13. CDR3 sequence reads: CASSYSRGSGIRYNEQFF. The CDR3 DNA reads as TGTGCCAGCAGTTACAGCAGGGGTAGCGGGATTCGATACAATGAGCAGTTCTTC.

This chain connects TRBV7-9 to TRBJ1-1; 7 bases align to TRBD1. Germline CDR1 SEHNR, CDR2 FQNEAQ (reference sequence). This CDR3 contains 17 residues. Trimming took 1 base from V and 1 from J; bases not matched to a gene: 9. This chain's CDR3 is CASSLGGGQRRNTEAFF. The CDR3 DNA reads as TGTGCCAGCAGCTTAGGAGGGGGCCAGAGGAGGAACACTGAAGCTTTCTTT.

In its sample, this clone was seen once. The chain couples TRBV5-6 to TRBJ1-5; no firm D call. Germline V gene sequence: CDR1 SGHDT, CDR2 YYEEEE. The CDR3 is 16 residues long. V was pared by 0 bases and J by 0 bases, with 10 bases between. The DNA of the CDR3 is TGTGCCAGCAGCTTGGGGGTCGACCTTAGCAATCAGCCCCAGCATTTT. Translation gives CASSLGVDLSNQPQHF.

This sequence joins TRBV11-2 and TRBJ2-1; TRBD2 agrees at 7 bases. J was trimmed by 4 bases and V by 1 base; bases with no gene match: 10. The CDR3 runs to 17 residues. CDR1 and CDR2 (germline): SGHAT, FQNNGV. CDR3 loop: CASSLGSRGEGYNEQFF. The DNA of the CDR3 is TGTGCCAGCAGCTTAGGGTCCCGGGGGGAGGGGTACAATGAGCAGTTCTTC.

The table lists this clone with a few counts. Additional DNA sequences in this sample encode the identical CDR3. V is TRBV9 and J is TRBJ2-5; 7 positions match TRBD2. The CDR3 is made up of 14 amino acids. Trimming cost V 2 bases and J 2 bases; bases outside gene matches: 3. Germline V gene data show CDR1 as SGDLS and CDR2 as YYNGEE. The CDR3 nucleotides are TGTGCCAGCAGCGTTTTCGGGGGGCAAGAGACCCAGTACTTC. Translating it yields CASSVFGGQETQYF.

The chain carries TRBV5-1 and TRBJ2-3; D could derive from TRBD1 or TRBD2 (6 bases each). The length of the CDR3 is 16 residues. Germline V gene lookup returns CDR1 SGHRS and CDR2 YFSETQ. The V end was cut by 4 bases, the J end by 0 bases, with 15 bases between. The CDR3 DNA is TGCGCCAGCAGCCCGGGGGCGGGTACTAGCACAGATACGCAGTATTTT. Translated, it gives CASSPGAGTSTDTQYF.

The chain is built from TRBV4-2 and TRBJ2-1; 10 nucleotides match TRBD2. V was pared by 0 bases and J by 5 bases, with 7 bases of the junction left unmatched. Germline V gives CDR1 LGHNA, CDR2 YNFKEQ. The CDR3 has 17 amino acids. The CDR3 loop is CASSQDRSGRDNNEQFF. DNA for the CDR3: TGTGCCAGCAGCCAAGATCGAAGCGGGAGGGATAACAATGAGCAGTTCTTC.

This chain connects TRBV3-1 (or the pseudogene TRBV3-2) to TRBJ2-3, with 11 positions matching TRBD2. CDR1 is LGHDT and CDR2 is YNNKEL in the germline V gene (reference sequence). This CDR3 region has 15 residues. Trimming removed 6 bases from V and 1 base from J; junction bases left unmatched: 3. For the CDR3, the DNA is TGTGCCAGCAGGATGGGACTAGCGGGCACAGATACGCAGTATTTT. It yields the protein CASRMGLAGTDTQYF.

The genes are TRBV6-5 and TRBJ2-1, with D possibly TRBD2 on 6 matching bases. V was cut by 6 bases and J by 4 bases, with 16 bases left in between. CDR1 MNHEY and CDR2 SVGAGI come from the germline V gene. The CDR3 is made up of 15 amino acids. The CDR3: CASRRDSSPYNEQFF. The CDR3 nucleotides read TGTGCCAGCAGACGGGACTCCTCACCATACAATGAGCAGTTCTTC.